This TCR beta chain was found in a study of T cell repertoires in cytomegalovirus infection. Overall study context: HLA-B-restricted CMV epitopes that are well studied were used alongside recently identified HLA-C-restricted ones. CMV infection together with matching HLA type was indicated by public TCR beta signatures. General study points: CMV carriers having the relevant HLA were flagged by cumulative public TCR beta family frequency. HLA-C-restricted TCR beta clonotypes specific for CMV led the ex vivo response.

TCRdb used MiXCR to reprocess the reads, holding one entry per CDR3 protein. The repertoire has a few hundred thousand distinct CDR3 sequences, 40% of them found once; the top ten carry about half. This clonotype was counted between two and nine times. The antigen is undetermined. This specimen consisted of cultured PBMCs, obtained from culture after CMV antigen stimulation. The origin of this receptor is a human donor in good health (CMV status not recorded). Some clones in this sample may be carry-over from other donors' samples.

The CDR3 DNA follows: TGTGCCAGCAGCTTGGGGAGGGGCTTGAACACCGGGGAGCTGTTTTTT. Translating it yields CASSLGRGLNTGELFF. This rearrangement joins TRBV5-6 to TRBJ2-2, with a possible D match to TRBD2 (6 bases). Germline V CDR1 and CDR2: SGHDT, YYEEEE. The CDR3 sequence is 16 residues long. V dropped 0 bases and J dropped 1 base, with 10 bases sitting between them.